The rows below give T cell receptor beta chains drawn from one sample of a study of cytomegalovirus exposure and HLA in healthy donors. Produced via immunoSEQ multiplex PCR; TCRdb's table is partial and in-frame only. The sample holds some 170,000 clones, roughly 80% seen once. The sample comprised PBMCs. Receptors were obtained from a young man in good health and CMV-seropositive. The conserved cysteine and the conserved F or W are not part of the CDR3 here.

J	V	CDR3
TRBJ1-4	TRBV4-1	ASSRETGAYTPNEKLF
TRBJ2-1	TRBV9	ASSVELGGPEQF
TRBJ1-5	TRBV27	ASSLIQGGQPQH
TRBJ2-7	TRBV10-3	AIRETGATYEQY
TRBJ2-5	TRBV28	ASSFPTGEAETQY
TRBJ2-7	TRBV7-9	ASSSQGAYEQY
TRBJ2-3	TRBV6-4	ASSASGGTDTQY
TRBJ2-4	TRBV5-6	ASSLDARGGLSNIQY
TRBJ1-1	TRBV19	ASMSRVGTEAF
TRBJ2-2	TRBV7-2	ASSSGAGTITGELF
TRBJ1-5	TRBV28	ASSLSMSNQPQH
TRBJ1-1	TRBV27	ASSLRGLNTEAF
TRBJ1-6	TRBV4-1	ASSQIQGYNSPLH
TRBJ2-7	TRBV29-1	SVEEGLSYEQY
TRBJ1-6	TRBV6-1	ASSELVGAFNSPLH
TRBJ2-3	TRBV4-3	ASSQDSAGGLTDTQY
TRBJ1-1	TRBV5-1	ASSLATGNTEAF
TRBJ1-5	TRBV18	ASSPRDRGNQPQH
TRBJ2-3	TRBV7-9	ASSYRTSGTDTQY
TRBJ2-1	TRBV6-1	ASSAPGQGSEQF